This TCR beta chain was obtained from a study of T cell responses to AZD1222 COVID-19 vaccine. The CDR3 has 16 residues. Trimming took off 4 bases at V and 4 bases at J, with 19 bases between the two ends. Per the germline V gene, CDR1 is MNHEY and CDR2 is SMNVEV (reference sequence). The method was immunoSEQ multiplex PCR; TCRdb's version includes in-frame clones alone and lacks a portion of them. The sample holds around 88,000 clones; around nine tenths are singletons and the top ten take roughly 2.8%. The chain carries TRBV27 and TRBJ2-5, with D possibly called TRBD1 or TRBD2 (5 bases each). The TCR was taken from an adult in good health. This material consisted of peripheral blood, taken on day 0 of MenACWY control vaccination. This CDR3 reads CASSSWGTKRTETQYF. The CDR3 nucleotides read TGTGCCAGCAGTTCATGGGGGACGAAGAGAACAGAGACCCAGTACTTC.